This TCR beta chain appears in the sequencing data of a study of post-analysis software for immune sequencing data. Overall study findings and caveats: When patients were compared with controls, about 5 TRBV segments were more frequent, TRBV5-6, TRBV5-1 and TRBV20-1 among them. Batch-matched samples strongly co-clustered by F measure.

Every TCR beta cDNA library bore unique molecular identifiers. TCRdb reprocessed the PCR reads with MiXCR, giving one entry per CDR3 protein. Here the sample spans roughly 650,000 distinct CDR3 sequences, roughly three fifths being singletons. CDR3 length: 12 residues. The ends were cut back, 4 bases at V and 8 bases at J, with 12 bases in the middle. CDR1 and CDR2 from the germline V gene are GTSNPN and SVGIG (reference sequence). As for this clonotype: What it binds is not known.

What was sequenced was blood. The TCR comes from a girl aged 2 to 10 with multiple sclerosis. The chain couples TRBV30 to TRBJ2-1; possible D gene TRBD2, 5 bases. CDR3 coding DNA: TGTGCCTGGAACCGGGAATACTATGAGCAGTTCTTC. This sequence encodes CAWNREYYEQFF.